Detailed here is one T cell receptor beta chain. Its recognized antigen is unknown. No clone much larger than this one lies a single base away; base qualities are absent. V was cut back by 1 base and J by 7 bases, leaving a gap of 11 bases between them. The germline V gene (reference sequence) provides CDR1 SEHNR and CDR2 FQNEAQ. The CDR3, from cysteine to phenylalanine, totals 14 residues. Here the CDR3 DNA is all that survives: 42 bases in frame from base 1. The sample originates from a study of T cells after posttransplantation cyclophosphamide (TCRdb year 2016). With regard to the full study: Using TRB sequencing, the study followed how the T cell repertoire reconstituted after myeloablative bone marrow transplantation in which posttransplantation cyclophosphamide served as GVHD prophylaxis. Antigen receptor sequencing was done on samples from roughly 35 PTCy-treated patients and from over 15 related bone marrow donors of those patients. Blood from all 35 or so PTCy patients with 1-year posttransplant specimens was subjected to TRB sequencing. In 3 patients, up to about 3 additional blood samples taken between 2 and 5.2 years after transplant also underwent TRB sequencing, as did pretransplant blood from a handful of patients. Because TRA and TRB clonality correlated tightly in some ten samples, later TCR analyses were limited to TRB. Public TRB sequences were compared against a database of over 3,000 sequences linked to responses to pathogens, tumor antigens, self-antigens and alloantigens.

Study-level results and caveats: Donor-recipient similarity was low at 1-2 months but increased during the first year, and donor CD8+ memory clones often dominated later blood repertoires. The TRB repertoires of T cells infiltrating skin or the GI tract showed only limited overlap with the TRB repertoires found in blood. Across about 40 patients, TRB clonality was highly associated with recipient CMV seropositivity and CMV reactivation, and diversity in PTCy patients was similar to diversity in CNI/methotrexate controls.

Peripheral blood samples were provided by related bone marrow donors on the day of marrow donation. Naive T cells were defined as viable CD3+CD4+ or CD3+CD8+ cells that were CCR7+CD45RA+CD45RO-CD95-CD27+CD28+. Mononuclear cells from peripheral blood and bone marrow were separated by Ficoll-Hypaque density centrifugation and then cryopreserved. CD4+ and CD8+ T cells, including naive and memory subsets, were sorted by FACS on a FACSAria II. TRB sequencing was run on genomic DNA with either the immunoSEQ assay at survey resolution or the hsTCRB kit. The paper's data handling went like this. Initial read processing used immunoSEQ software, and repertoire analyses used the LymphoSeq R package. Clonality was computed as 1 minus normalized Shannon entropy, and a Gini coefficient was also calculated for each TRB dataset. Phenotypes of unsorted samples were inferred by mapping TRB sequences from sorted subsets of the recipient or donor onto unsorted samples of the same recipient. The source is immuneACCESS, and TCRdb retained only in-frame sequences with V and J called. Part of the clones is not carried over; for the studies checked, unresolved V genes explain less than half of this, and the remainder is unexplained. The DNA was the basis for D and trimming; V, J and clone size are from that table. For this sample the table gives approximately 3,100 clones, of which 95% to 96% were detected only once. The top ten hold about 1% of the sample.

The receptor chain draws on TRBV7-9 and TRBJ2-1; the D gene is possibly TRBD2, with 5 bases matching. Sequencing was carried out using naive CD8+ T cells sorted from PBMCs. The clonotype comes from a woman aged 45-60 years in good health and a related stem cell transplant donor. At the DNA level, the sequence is TGTGCCAGCAGCTTAGTACTAGGAGGAAATGAGCAGTTCTTC. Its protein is CASSLVLGGNEQFF.